Below, one T cell receptor beta chain is given with its context. The antigen remains undetermined. Deletions cut 0 bases from V and 12 bases from J, with 15 bases between. Per germline, CDR1 WNHNN and CDR2 SYGVQD (reference sequence). The CDR3 covers 13 residues. The data were obtained in a study of T cell responses to AZD1222 COVID-19 vaccine. General study results and limits: With two AZD1222 doses given, Spike-specific TCR breadth and depth both rose. Mostly white British, mostly female donors; authors suggested clonal diversity may be underestimated.

Method: immunoSEQ multiplex PCR; TCRdb's copy keeps in-frame clones and lacks some. The table shows around 130,000 clones, with around 94% occurring only once. The chain employs TRBV10-1 and TRBJ2-7; D gene ambiguous. Sequencing used peripheral blood, obtained on day 0 of AZD1222 vaccination. This TCR was recovered from an adult in good health. CDR3 region: CASSESRPTPRYF. The CDR3 region has the DNA TGCGCCAGCAGTGAGTCGCGCCCCACCCCACGGTACTTC.